Each of the 9 T cell receptor beta chains below was sequenced from the same sample in a study of molecular identifiers for immune sequencing clone quantification. One entry per CDR3 protein results from TCRdb running MiXCR on the PCR reads. The data contain under 650,000 distinct CDR3 sequences, 15% to 20% of them seen just once; the ten biggest clones take up 0.75% to 0.95%. The sequenced sample consisted of naive CD8+ T cells from blood, with Jurkat cell RNA spiked in. Noted subset: FACS-sorted CD8+CD4-CCR7+CD45RA+ naive T cells. These receptors came from a human donor in good health. Some libraries in this study had Jurkat cell RNA spiked in.

This clonotype was seen a handful of times. The chain recombines TRBV20-1 with TRBJ2-7; 10 bases map to TRBD2. Germline V CDR1 and CDR2: DFQATT, SNEGSKA (reference sequence). J was trimmed by 3 bases and V by 0 bases; bases with no gene match: 11. The CDR3 runs 17 residues. The CDR3: CSAREQAGGPLGYEQYF. The CDR3 nucleotides are TGCAGTGCTAGAGAGCAAGCGGGAGGGCCATTGGGCTACGAGCAGTACTTC.

This clonotype has a count of ten or more. V is TRBV29-1 and J is TRBJ1-1; D is undetermined. Germline V CDR1 and CDR2: SQVTM, ANQGSEA. Trimming cost V 0 bases and J 1 base, with 9 bases left between them. The CDR3 is 14 residues long. This chain's CDR3 is CSVEDSGKNTEAFF. The CDR3 nucleotides are TGCAGCGTTGAAGATTCGGGCAAGAACACTGAAGCTTTCTTT.

The chain joins TRBV6-1 to TRBJ2-7; 9 bases map to TRBD1. Losses at the gene ends were 6 bases for V and 5 bases for J; bases not matched to a gene: 14. Germline CDR1 MNHNS, CDR2 SASEGT. The CDR3 runs to 16 residues. In nucleotides, the CDR3 is TGTGCCAGCAGGGGCCTGGGGGACAGGGATTTAGACGAGCAGTACTTC. This sequence encodes CASRGLGDRDLDEQYF.

There are many counts of this clonotype. The chain carries TRBV3-1 and TRBJ1-2, with 8 bases that match TRBD1. Per germline, CDR1 LGHDT and CDR2 YNNKEL (reference sequence). This CDR3 spans 13 amino acids. V shed 2 bases, J shed 4 bases, and the junction held 0 bases outside the gene matches. CDR3 DNA sequence: TGTGCCAGCAGCCAAACAGGGGGCTATGGCTACACCTTC. It codes for CASSQTGGYGYTF. The full variable domain, rest sourced from reference TRBV3-1 and TRBJ1-2, is DTAVSQTPKYLVTQMGNDKSIKCEQNLGHDTMYWYKQDSKKFLKIMFSYNNKELIINETVPNRFSPKSPDKAHLNLHINSLELGDSAVYFCASSQTGGYGYTFGSGTRLTVV.

In the case of this clonotype: This may arise from a read error, as a much more abundant clone is one base away. This chain's CDR3 is CASSSLGGGQHNEQFF. DNA for the CDR3: TGTGCCAGCAGCTCCCTCGGCGGGGGACAACACAATGAGCAGTTCTTC. This chain links TRBV7-2 with TRBJ2-1; a weak D match, TRBD2 (7 bases). In germline, CDR1 is SGHTA, CDR2 FQGNSA. The CDR3 loop spans 16 amino acids. V lost 4 bases, J lost 5 bases, and 18 bases lay in between.

This clonotype was found many times. For the CDR3, the DNA is TGTGCCAGCAGCTTAAGCCCACAGGGGACAAACTATGGCTACACCTTC. Residues: CASSLSPQGTNYGYTF. The chain joins TRBV7-9 to TRBJ1-2; 7 positions match TRBD1. J gave up 2 bases and V 2 bases, and 8 bases lay outside the gene matches. CDR3 size: 16 residues. CDR1 is SEHNR, CDR2 FQNEAQ, per germline (reference sequence).

This clonotype was observed once. A much larger clonotype is one base distant, so this may be a read error. The chain recombines TRBV7-9 with TRBJ2-7, with a weak D call TRBD1 (5 bases). The V end lost 0 bases, the J end lost 0 bases, and 15 bases lay between the germline ends. Looked up from germline, CDR1 is SEHNR and CDR2 is FQNEAQ (reference sequence). CDR3 length: 17 residues. CDR3 DNA: TGTGCCAGCAGCTTAGCCAACGTGGGGCCCGACTCCTACGAGCAGTACTTC. This codes for CASSLANVGPDSYEQYF.

This clonotype showed up just a few times. The V call is TRBV27, the J call TRBJ2-5; TRBD1 matches 8 bases. Trimming removed 3 bases from V and 1 base from J; junction bases left unmatched: 10. The CDR3 extends over 17 amino acids. Germline V gives CDR1 MNHEY, CDR2 SMNVEV (reference sequence). CDR3 sequence (DNA): TGTGCCAGCAGTTTTCTCTCGGACAGGGAACCCCAAGAGACCCAGTACTTC. Translating gives CASSFLSDREPQETQYF.

This chain uses TRBV20-1 with TRBJ2-1, with 8 bases that match TRBD2. Germline trimming cut 1 base from V and 2 bases from J; bases unmatched to any gene: 19. Germline assignment: CDR1 DFQATT and CDR2 SNEGSKA (reference sequence). The CDR3 contains 20 residues. CDR3 amino acids: CSARGRGRVYGGRTYNEQFF. In DNA form, the CDR3 reads TGCAGTGCTAGAGGTCGTGGCAGGGTATATGGCGGGAGGACCTACAATGAGCAGTTCTTC.